These T cell receptor beta chains were read from a single sample in a study of T cell responses to AZD1222 COVID-19 vaccine. TCRdb's table, derived via immunoSEQ multiplex PCR, lists solely in-frame clones and lacks some. The sample gives 28,000 or so clones, roughly 85% of which show up once; 2.5% to 3% is in the top ten. The source material was peripheral blood, sampled 28 days after the second AZD1222 dose. These receptors were obtained from an adult who received the AZD1222 COVID-19 vaccine. Each CDR3 is given with its conserved first and last residue. The order of the fields is clone size, D gene, J gene, CDR3 length, V gene, CDR3 protein, CDR3 DNA. D genes are given only for firm matches. A row's size may be missing; if present it is once, few, many or a size class.

abundance: .; d_gene: .; j_gene: TRBJ2-5; len: 14; v_gene: TRBV21-1; CDR3aa: CASSKVGMEETQYF; CDR3nt: TGTGCCAGCAGCAAAGTGGGAATGGAAGAGACCCAGTACTTC
abundance: .; d_gene: .; j_gene: TRBJ2-2; len: 13; v_gene: TRBV19; CDR3aa: CASIDRNTGELFF; CDR3nt: TGTGCCAGTATAGACAGGAACACCGGGGAGCTGTTTTTT
abundance: .; d_gene: TRBD1; j_gene: TRBJ1-1; len: 16; v_gene: TRBV5-1; CDR3aa: CASSLGGQGLNTEAFF; CDR3nt: TGCGCCAGCAGCTTGGGAGGACAGGGCTTGAACACTGAAGCTTTCTTT
abundance: .; d_gene: .; j_gene: TRBJ2-3; len: 19; v_gene: TRBV4-1; CDR3aa: CASSQAGRGGAGGTDTQYF; CDR3nt: TGCGCCAGCAGCCAAGCCGGTAGGGGGGGGGCAGGCGGCACAGATACGCAGTATTTT
abundance: .; d_gene: .; j_gene: TRBJ2-3; len: 13; v_gene: TRBV5-1; CDR3aa: CASSKTSTDTQYF; CDR3nt: TGCGCCAGCAGCAAGACTAGCACAGATACGCAGTATTTT
abundance: .; d_gene: TRBD2; j_gene: TRBJ2-5; len: 17; v_gene: TRBV5-1; CDR3aa: CASSHGTSGGAYETQYF; CDR3nt: TGCGCCAGCAGCCATGGGACTAGCGGGGGGGCCTACGAGACCCAGTACTTC
abundance: .; d_gene: .; j_gene: TRBJ1-3; len: 15; v_gene: TRBV4-3; CDR3aa: CASSQGRHSGNTIYF; CDR3nt: TGCGCCAGCAGCCAGGGACGGCACTCTGGAAACACCATATATTTT
abundance: .; d_gene: .; j_gene: TRBJ1-2; len: 14; v_gene: TRBV5-1; CDR3aa: CASSLARANYGYTF; CDR3nt: TGCGCCAGCAGCTTGGCCAGGGCCAACTATGGCTACACCTTC
abundance: .; d_gene: TRBD2; j_gene: TRBJ2-3; len: 17; v_gene: TRBV25-1; CDR3aa: CASSEWLAGGRADTQYF; CDR3nt: TGTGCCAGCAGTGAGTGGCTAGCGGGGGGGCGAGCAGATACGCAGTATTTT
abundance: few; d_gene: TRBD1; j_gene: TRBJ1-3; len: 15; v_gene: TRBV6-5; CDR3aa: CASRRTGDSGNTIYF; CDR3nt: TGTGCCAGCAGACGGACAGGGGACTCTGGAAACACCATATATTTT
abundance: .; d_gene: .; j_gene: TRBJ2-7; len: 15; v_gene: TRBV4-3; CDR3aa: CASSRTVSGTYEQYF; CDR3nt: TGCGCCAGCAGCAGGACCGTGAGTGGGACCTACGAGCAGTACTTC
abundance: .; d_gene: .; j_gene: TRBJ1-1; len: 12; v_gene: TRBV29-1; CDR3aa: CSVATGSTEAFF; CDR3nt: TGCAGCGTTGCCACAGGGAGCACTGAAGCTTTCTTT
abundance: once; d_gene: .; j_gene: TRBJ1-2; len: 14; v_gene: TRBV5-6; CDR3aa: CASSLSQAVYGYTF; CDR3nt: TGTGCCAGCAGCTTGTCTCAGGCTGTCTATGGCTACACCTTC
abundance: .; d_gene: TRBD1; j_gene: TRBJ1-5; len: 13; v_gene: TRBV19; CDR3aa: CASGQGPNQPQHF; CDR3nt: TGTGCCAGTGGACAGGGTCCCAATCAGCCCCAGCATTTT
abundance: .; d_gene: .; j_gene: TRBJ1-6; len: 13; v_gene: TRBV27; CDR3aa: CASSLPGDSPLHF; CDR3nt: TGTGCCAGCAGTCTCCCGGGGGATTCACCCCTCCACTTT
abundance: .; d_gene: TRBD1; j_gene: TRBJ1-1; len: 15; v_gene: TRBV5-1; CDR3aa: CASSLLQGMNTEAFF; CDR3nt: TGCGCCAGCAGCTTGTTACAGGGGATGAACACTGAAGCTTTCTTT